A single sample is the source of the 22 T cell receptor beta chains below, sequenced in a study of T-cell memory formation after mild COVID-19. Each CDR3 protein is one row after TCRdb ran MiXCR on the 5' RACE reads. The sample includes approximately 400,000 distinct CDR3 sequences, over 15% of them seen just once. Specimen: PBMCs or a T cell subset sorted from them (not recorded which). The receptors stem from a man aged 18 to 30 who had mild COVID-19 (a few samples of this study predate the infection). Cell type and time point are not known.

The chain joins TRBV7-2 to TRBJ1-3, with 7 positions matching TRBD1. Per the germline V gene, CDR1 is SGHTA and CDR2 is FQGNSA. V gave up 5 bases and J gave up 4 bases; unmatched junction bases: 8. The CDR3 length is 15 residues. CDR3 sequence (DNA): TGTGCCAGCAGCCCCCGGAGGGGGCTAGGAAACACCATATATTTT. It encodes CASSPRRGLGNTIYF.

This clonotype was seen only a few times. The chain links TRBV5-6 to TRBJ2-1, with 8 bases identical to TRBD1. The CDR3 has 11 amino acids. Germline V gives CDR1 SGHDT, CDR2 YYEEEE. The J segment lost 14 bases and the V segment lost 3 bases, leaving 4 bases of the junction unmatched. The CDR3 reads CASSWTGPEFF. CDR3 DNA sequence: TGTGCCAGCAGCTGGACAGGGCCCGAGTTCTTC.

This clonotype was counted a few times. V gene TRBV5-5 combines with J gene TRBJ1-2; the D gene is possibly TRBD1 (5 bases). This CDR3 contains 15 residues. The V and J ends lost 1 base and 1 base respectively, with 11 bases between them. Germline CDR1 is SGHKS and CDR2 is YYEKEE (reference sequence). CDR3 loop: CASSLRSRDNYGYTF. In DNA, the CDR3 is TGTGCCAGCAGCTTGCGGTCCAGGGATAACTATGGCTACACCTTC.

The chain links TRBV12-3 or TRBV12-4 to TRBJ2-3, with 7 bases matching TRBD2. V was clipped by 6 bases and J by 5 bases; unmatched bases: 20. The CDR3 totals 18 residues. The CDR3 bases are TGTGCCAGCAGGATCGGTTCGGGCGGGGGAGCCGCCAGAGATACGCAGTATTTT. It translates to CASRIGSGGGAARDTQYF.

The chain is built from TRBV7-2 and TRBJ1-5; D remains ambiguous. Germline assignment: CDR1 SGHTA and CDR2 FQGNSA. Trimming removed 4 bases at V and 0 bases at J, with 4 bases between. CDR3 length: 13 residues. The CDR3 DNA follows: TGTGCCAGCAGCTACATTAGCAATCAGCCCCAGCATTTT. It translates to CASSYISNQPQHF.

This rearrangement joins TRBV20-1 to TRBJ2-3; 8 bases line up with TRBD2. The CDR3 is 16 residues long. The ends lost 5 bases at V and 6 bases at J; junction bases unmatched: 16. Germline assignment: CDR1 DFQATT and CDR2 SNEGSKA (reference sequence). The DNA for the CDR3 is TGCAGTGCTCCACCTTTTCTCGGGGGGGCGGAGGATACGCAGTATTTT. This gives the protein CSAPPFLGGAEDTQYF.

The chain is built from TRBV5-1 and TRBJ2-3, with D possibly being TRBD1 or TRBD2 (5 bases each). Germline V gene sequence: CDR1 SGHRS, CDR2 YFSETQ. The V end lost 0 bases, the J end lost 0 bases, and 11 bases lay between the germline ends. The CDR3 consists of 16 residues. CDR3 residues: CASSLAWRTSTDTQYF. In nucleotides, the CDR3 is TGCGCCAGCAGCTTGGCTTGGAGGACAAGCACAGATACGCAGTATTTT.

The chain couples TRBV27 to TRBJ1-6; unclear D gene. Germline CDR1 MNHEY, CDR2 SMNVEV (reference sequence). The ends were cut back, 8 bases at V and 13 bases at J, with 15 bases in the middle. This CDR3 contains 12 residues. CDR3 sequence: CASGSGDLPLHF. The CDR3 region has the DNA TGTGCCAGCGGGTCAGGCGACTTGCCCCTCCACTTT.

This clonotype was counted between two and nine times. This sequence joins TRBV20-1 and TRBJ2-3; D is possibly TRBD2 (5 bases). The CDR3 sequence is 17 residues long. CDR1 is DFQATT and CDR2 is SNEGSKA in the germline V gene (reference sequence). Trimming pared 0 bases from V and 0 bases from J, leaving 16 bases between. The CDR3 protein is CSAREIRDYTSTDTQYF. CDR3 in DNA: TGCAGTGCTAGAGAAATTCGGGATTACACTAGCACAGATACGCAGTATTTT.

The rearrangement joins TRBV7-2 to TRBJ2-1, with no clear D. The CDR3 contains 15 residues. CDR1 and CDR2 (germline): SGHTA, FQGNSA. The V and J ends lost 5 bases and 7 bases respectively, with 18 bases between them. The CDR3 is CASSVGISGRNEQFF. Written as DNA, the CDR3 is TGTGCCAGCAGCGTCGGTATATCGGGCCGGAATGAGCAGTTCTTC.

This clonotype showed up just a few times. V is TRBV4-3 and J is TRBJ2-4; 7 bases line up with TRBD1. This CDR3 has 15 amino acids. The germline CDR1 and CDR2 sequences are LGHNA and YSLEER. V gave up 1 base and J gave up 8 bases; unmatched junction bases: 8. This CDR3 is CASSQVREQGHIQYF. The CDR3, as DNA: TGCGCCAGCAGCCAAGTTAGGGAACAGGGGCACATTCAGTACTTC.

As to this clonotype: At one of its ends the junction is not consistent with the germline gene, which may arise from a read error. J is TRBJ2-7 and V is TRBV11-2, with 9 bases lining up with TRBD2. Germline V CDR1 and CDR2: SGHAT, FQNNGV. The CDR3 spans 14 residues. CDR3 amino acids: CASAPGRGGTYLSF. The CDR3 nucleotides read TGTGCCAGCGCTCCCGGGCGGGGGGGGACTTACCTGAGCTTC.

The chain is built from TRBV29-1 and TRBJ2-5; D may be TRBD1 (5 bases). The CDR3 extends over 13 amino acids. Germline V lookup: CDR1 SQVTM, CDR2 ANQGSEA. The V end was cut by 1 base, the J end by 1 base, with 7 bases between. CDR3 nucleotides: TGCAGCGTTGAAGGACAGTCCCAAGAGACCCAGTACTTC. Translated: CSVEGQSQETQYF.

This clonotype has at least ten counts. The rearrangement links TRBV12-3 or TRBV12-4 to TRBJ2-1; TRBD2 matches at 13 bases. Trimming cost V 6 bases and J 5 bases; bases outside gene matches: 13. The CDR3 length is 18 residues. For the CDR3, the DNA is TGTGCCAGCAGATCCTGGGGCCGGGGACTAGCGGGGAACAATGAGCAGTTCTTC. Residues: CASRSWGRGLAGNNEQFF.

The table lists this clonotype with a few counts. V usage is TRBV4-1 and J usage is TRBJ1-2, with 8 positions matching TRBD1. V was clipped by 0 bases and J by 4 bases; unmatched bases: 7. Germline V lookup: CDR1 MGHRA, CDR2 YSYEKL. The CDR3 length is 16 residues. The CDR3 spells CASSQEGAGGSYGYTF. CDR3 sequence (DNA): TGCGCCAGCAGCCAAGAAGGGGCAGGGGGCAGCTATGGCTACACCTTC.

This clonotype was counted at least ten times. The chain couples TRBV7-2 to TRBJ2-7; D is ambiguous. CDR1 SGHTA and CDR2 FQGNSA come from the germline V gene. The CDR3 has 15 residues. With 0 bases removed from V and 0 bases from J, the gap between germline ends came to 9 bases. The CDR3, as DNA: TGTGCCAGCAGCTTAGCGCTAGGGTCCTCCTACGAGCAGTACTTC. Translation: CASSLALGSSYEQYF.

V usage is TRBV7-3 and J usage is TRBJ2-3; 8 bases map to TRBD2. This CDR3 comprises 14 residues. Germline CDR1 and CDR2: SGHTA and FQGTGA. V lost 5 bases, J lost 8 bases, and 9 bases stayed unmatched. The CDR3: CASSGGGPPATQYF. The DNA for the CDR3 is TGTGCCAGCAGCGGCGGGGGGCCCCCGGCTACGCAGTATTTT. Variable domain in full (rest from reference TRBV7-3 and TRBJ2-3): GAGVSQTPSNKVTEKGKYVELRCDPISGHTALYWYRQSLGQGPEFLIYFQGTGAADDSGLPNDRFFAVRPEGSVSTLKIQRTERGDSAVYLCASSGGGPPATQYFGPGTRLTVL.

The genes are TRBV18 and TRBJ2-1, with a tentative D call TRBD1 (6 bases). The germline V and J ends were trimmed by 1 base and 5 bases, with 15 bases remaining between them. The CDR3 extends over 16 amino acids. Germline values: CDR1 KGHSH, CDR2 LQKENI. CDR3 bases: TGTGCCAGCTCACCACTTTCCAGGGGCTCTAACAATGAGCAGTTCTTC. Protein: CASSPLSRGSNNEQFF. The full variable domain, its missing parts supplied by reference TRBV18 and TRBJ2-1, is NAGVMQNPRHLVRRRGQEARLRCSPMKGHSHVYWYRQLPEEGLKFMVYLQKENIIDESGMPKERFSAEFPKEGPSILRIQQVVRGDSAAYFCASSPLSRGSNNEQFFGPGTRLTVL.

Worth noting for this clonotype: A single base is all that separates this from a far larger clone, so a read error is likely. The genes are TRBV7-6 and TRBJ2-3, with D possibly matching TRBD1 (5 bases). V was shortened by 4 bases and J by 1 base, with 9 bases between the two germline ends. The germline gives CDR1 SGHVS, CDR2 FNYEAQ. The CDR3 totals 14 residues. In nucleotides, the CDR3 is TGTGCCAGCAGCTCCGGACAATGCACAGATACGCAGTATTTT. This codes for CASSSGQCTDTQYF.

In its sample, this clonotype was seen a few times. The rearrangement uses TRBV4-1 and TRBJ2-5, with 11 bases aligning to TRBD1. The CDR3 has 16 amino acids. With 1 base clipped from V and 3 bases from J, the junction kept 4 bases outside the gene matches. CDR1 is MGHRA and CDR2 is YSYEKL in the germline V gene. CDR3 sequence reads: CASSQGWDRGEETQYF. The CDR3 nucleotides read TGCGCCAGCAGCCAAGGTTGGGACAGGGGGGAAGAGACCCAGTACTTC.

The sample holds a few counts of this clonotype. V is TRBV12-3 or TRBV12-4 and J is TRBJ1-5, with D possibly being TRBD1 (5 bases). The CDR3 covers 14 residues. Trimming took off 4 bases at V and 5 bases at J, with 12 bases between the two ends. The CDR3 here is CASSWGLADQPQHF. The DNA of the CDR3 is TGTGCCAGCAGTTGGGGACTTGCGGATCAGCCCCAGCATTTT.

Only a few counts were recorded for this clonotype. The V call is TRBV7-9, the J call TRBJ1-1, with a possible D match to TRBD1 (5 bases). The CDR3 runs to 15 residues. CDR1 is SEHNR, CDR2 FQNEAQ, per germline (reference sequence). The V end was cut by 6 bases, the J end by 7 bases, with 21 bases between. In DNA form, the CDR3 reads TGTGCCAGCAGGAGCGGGGGGTTGGGCTTAAGTGAAGCTTTCTTT. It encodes CASRSGGLGLSEAFF.